These 20 T cell receptor beta chains were sequenced from one sample in a study of T-cell reconstitution after alpha-beta-depleted transplantation in children. Preparation of the TCRbeta library involved a method that used unique molecular identifiers. TCRdb re-derived calls from the PCR reads in MiXCR, one entry per CDR3 protein. Among about 610,000 distinct CDR3 sequences listed, about 10% were seen once. Here the sequenced sample was PBMCs from the stem cell graft donor, taken from the stem cell graft. These receptors were obtained from a human donor who donated a stem cell graft to a child with acute myeloid leukemia.

This chain joins TRBV14 and TRBJ2-1, with 8 positions matching TRBD2. The V gene end was trimmed by 3 bases and the J gene end by 9 bases; junction bases not matched to a gene: 10. The CDR3 is made up of 15 amino acids. Germline V gives CDR1 SGHDN, CDR2 FVKESK. The CDR3 DNA follows: TGTGCCAGCAGCCAGCTAACGGGAGGGCCCGGTGAGCAGTTCTTC. Translation gives CASSQLTGGPGEQFF.

This clonotype has a handful of counts. The chain is built from TRBV6-2 or TRBV6-3 and TRBJ2-2, with D hard to call. V shed 6 bases and J shed 4 bases, with 9 bases lying between them. The CDR3 sequence is 13 residues long. CDR1 and CDR2 (germline): MNHEY, SVGEGT. The CDR3 reads CASRVVGTGELFF. CDR3 bases: TGTGCCAGCAGAGTTGTGGGCACCGGGGAGCTGTTTTTT.

This clonotype was seen only a few times. The V and J genes are TRBV28 and TRBJ2-3; TRBD2 agrees at 7 bases. CDR3 length: 16 residues. Germline V gene lookup returns CDR1 MDHEN and CDR2 SYDVKM. The junction had 12 bases not matched to a gene; V was cut back by 5 bases and J by 4 bases. The CDR3 spells CASSDPSTGGADTQYF. In DNA form, the CDR3 reads TGTGCCAGCAGTGACCCGTCAACGGGGGGTGCAGATACGCAGTATTTT. The full variable domain, completed using reference TRBV28 and TRBJ2-3, is DVKVTQSSRYLVKRTGEKVFLECVQDMDHENMFWYRQDPGLGLRLIYFSYDVKMKEKGDIPEGYSVSREKKERFSLILESASTNQTSMYLCASSDPSTGGADTQYFGPGTRLTVL.

This clonotype was detected ten times or more. The gene calls are TRBV4-2 and TRBJ1-2; the match to TRBD1 covers 7 bases. The CDR3 runs 17 residues. CDR1 is LGHNA and CDR2 is YNFKEQ in the germline V gene. Trimming removed 0 bases from V and 7 bases from J; junction bases left unmatched: 14. DNA for the CDR3: TGTGCCAGCAGCCAAGATAAGCGGGACAGTTTATCAGCTGGCTACACCTTC. Protein product: CASSQDKRDSLSAGYTF.

The CDR3 DNA is TGTGCCAGCAGCCCTCTTGGGACAGGGGGCTACGAGCAGTACTTC. Encoded protein: CASSPLGTGGYEQYF. The rearrangement uses TRBV7-6 and TRBJ2-7; 11 nucleotides line up with TRBD1. Germline-derived CDR1 and CDR2 are SGHVS and FNYEAQ. J was trimmed by 3 bases and V by 5 bases; bases with no gene match: 6. The CDR3 spans 15 residues.

The V and J genes are TRBV20-1 and TRBJ2-5; 13 bases are shared with TRBD2. The CDR3 totals 15 residues. Germline-derived CDR1 and CDR2 are DFQATT and SNEGSKA (reference sequence). J was trimmed by 5 bases and V by 4 bases; bases with no gene match: 7. CDR3 amino acids: CSATRLAGGEETQYF. The CDR3 DNA reads TGCAGTGCTACCAGACTAGCGGGAGGTGAGGAGACCCAGTACTTC.

This clonotype was recorded many times. The gene calls are TRBV6-5 and TRBJ2-7, with 10 bases that match TRBD2. The CDR3 spans 16 residues. V was pared by 3 bases and J by 2 bases, with 7 bases of the junction left unmatched. Germline V gene sequence: CDR1 MNHEY, CDR2 SVGAGI. The CDR3 spells CASSYFTSGATYEQYF. CDR3 coding DNA: TGTGCCAGCAGTTATTTTACTAGCGGGGCCACCTACGAGCAGTACTTC.

This clonotype was observed many times. The chain recombines TRBV6-4 with TRBJ2-7; 7 bases fit TRBD2. V shed 10 bases, J shed 3 bases, and the junction held 12 bases outside the gene matches. In germline, CDR1 is MRHNA, CDR2 SNTAGT. The CDR3 runs to 14 residues. For the CDR3, the DNA is TGTGCCATCTTAAAACTAGCGCCCGACTACGAGCAGTACTTC. This codes for CAILKLAPDYEQYF.

The rearrangement links TRBV28 to TRBJ2-5, with D possibly matching TRBD2 (7 bases). The CDR3 extends over 15 amino acids. The ends were cut back, 10 bases at V and 2 bases at J, with 20 bases in the middle. CDR1 is MDHEN and CDR2 is SYDVKM in the germline V gene. This CDR3 is CATGGGGAGQETQYF. CDR3 nucleotides: TGTGCCACAGGAGGGGGGGGGGCTGGTCAAGAGACCCAGTACTTC.

This clonotype has a handful of counts. The V call is TRBV20-1, the J call TRBJ2-4, with TRBD1 identical over 8 bases. Germline V gives CDR1 DFQATT, CDR2 SNEGSKA (reference sequence). The CDR3 runs to 14 residues. After removal of 6 bases from V and 9 bases from J, the junction contained 13 bases not matched to a gene. The CDR3 loop is CSARDRPGEGIQYF. The CDR3 region has the DNA TGCAGTGCAAGGGACAGGCCGGGCGAAGGCATTCAGTACTTC.

This clonotype came up a few times. The CDR3 coding sequence is TGTGCCAGCAGCTCAGGTAGAGGGATACAGACAGATACGCAGTATTTT. Amino acids: CASSSGRGIQTDTQYF. The V call is TRBV7-9, the J call TRBJ2-3; tentative D call: TRBD2 (5 bases). The CDR3 covers 16 residues. V lost 4 bases to trimming and J lost 3 bases, with 17 bases between them. CDR1 and CDR2 (germline): SEHNR, FQNEAQ (reference sequence).

This sequence joins TRBV12-5 and TRBJ2-5; a weak D match, TRBD2 (5 bases). Germline values: CDR1 LGHNT, CDR2 FRNRAP. The CDR3 totals 14 residues. The ends were cut back, 1 base at V and 5 bases at J, with 11 bases in the middle. DNA for the CDR3: TGTGCTAGTGGTTTGGACGGGGAGCGGGAGACCCAGTACTTC. Residues: CASGLDGERETQYF.

V gene TRBV15 combines with J gene TRBJ1-1, with TRBD1 as a possible D gene (5 bases). Trimming stripped 1 base from V and 0 bases from J, with 12 bases between. The length of the CDR3 is 16 residues. In germline, CDR1 is LNHNV, CDR2 YYDKDF (reference sequence). The CDR3 bases are TGTGCCACCAGCAGAGGGACTGACAGAATGAACACTGAAGCTTTCTTT. It codes for CATSRGTDRMNTEAFF.

The sample holds a few counts of this clonotype. This chain joins TRBV20-1 and TRBJ2-7, with D possibly being TRBD2 (5 bases). The germline V and J ends were trimmed by 3 bases and 5 bases, with 14 bases remaining between them. In germline, CDR1 is DFQATT, CDR2 SNEGSKA (reference sequence). This CDR3 is 13 amino acids long. The CDR3 here is CSASMVGVDEQYF. CDR3 nucleotides: TGCAGTGCTAGTATGGTGGGAGTCGACGAGCAGTACTTC.

In its sample, this clonotype was seen many times. The chain couples TRBV10-3 to TRBJ1-6; D unresolved. This CDR3 spans 15 amino acids. The V and J ends lost 4 bases and 7 bases respectively, with 14 bases between them. CDR1 and CDR2 from the germline V gene are ENHRY and SYGVKD. The CDR3 DNA reads as TGTGCCATCAGTGGCGAGGGCCGAGGGAATTCACCCCTCCACTTT. It specifies CAISGEGRGNSPLHF.

J is TRBJ1-6 and V is TRBV7-4; D unresolved. The CDR3 contains 17 residues. Trimming took off 0 bases at V and 7 bases at J, with 16 bases between the two ends. Germline CDR1 reads SGHVT; CDR2 reads SQSDAQ. CDR3 DNA: TGTGCCAGCAGCTTAGCGCCGGCAGGACCCTCAAATTCACCCCTCCACTTT. Translation gives CASSLAPAGPSNSPLHF.

The CDR3 coding sequence is TGTGCCAGCAGCTTGGGGTACAGGAGCTACGAGCAGTACTTC. This gives the protein CASSLGYRSYEQYF. The chain uses TRBV5-6 and TRBJ2-7; maybe TRBD1 (5 bases). V gave up 0 bases and J gave up 3 bases, with 10 bases separating them. Germline lookup yields CDR1 SGHDT and CDR2 YYEEEE. The CDR3 consists of 14 residues.

The V call is TRBV20-1, the J call TRBJ1-2; D remains unclear. Germline V CDR1 and CDR2: DFQATT, SNEGSKA (reference sequence). V lost 3 bases and J lost 7, with 12 bases in between. The CDR3 is 12 residues long. The CDR3 sequence: CSARDTLIGYTF. The CDR3 DNA follows: TGCAGTGCTAGGGATACCCTTATTGGCTACACCTTC.

This chain links TRBV7-9 with TRBJ2-6; D is uncertain. This CDR3 is built from 16 residues. The germline gives CDR1 SEHNR, CDR2 FQNEAQ (reference sequence). V lost 5 bases, J lost 0 bases, and 11 bases lay in between. The chain's CDR3 is CASSPAGSSGANVLTF. For the CDR3, the DNA is TGTGCCAGCAGCCCGGCAGGTTCCTCTGGGGCCAACGTCCTGACTTTC. Drawing the rest from reference TRBV7-9 and TRBJ2-6, the complete variable domain is DTGVSQNPRHKITKRGQNVTFRCDPISEHNRLYWYRQTLGQGPEFLTYFQNEAQLEKSRLLSDRFSAERPKGSFSTLEIQRTEQGDSAMYLCASSPAGSSGANVLTFGAGSRLTVL.

The chain employs TRBV28 and TRBJ2-5; 7 bases line up with TRBD2. CDR1 is MDHEN and CDR2 is SYDVKM in the germline V gene. The CDR3 is made up of 15 amino acids. J gave up 1 base and V 1 base, and 3 bases lay outside the gene matches. As DNA, the CDR3 is TGTGCCAGCAGTTTATTATCTAGCGGCCAAGAGACCCAGTACTTC. This codes for CASSLLSSGQETQYF.